One and the same sample provided the 25 T cell receptor beta chains below, sequenced in a study of Graves' ophthalmopathy and Graves' hyperthyroidism. RNA transcripts served as template for amplifying TCR beta CDR3 sequences. RT-PCR was first run with HTBI primers, then multiplex PCR in a second round. TCRdb itself ran the multiplex PCR reads through MiXCR, one entry per CDR3 protein. The sample shows around 1.1 million distinct CDR3 sequences, about 35% of them seen only once. The sequenced sample consisted of peripheral blood or thyroid tissue (not recorded which). These receptors all stem from an adult man with Graves' hyperthyroidism.

The genes are TRBV5-1 and TRBJ2-6; a weak D match, TRBD1 (6 bases). Germline V gene sequence: CDR1 SGHRS, CDR2 YFSETQ. This CDR3 region has 14 residues. Trimming stripped 5 bases from V and 5 bases from J, with 11 bases between. CDR3 in amino acids: CASRDRDRANVLTF. The CDR3 nucleotides are TGCGCCAGCAGAGACCGGGACAGGGCCAACGTCCTGACTTTC.

This clonotype was seen ten or more times. The chain combines TRBV20-1 with TRBJ2-5; tentatively, D is TRBD1 (6 bases). Germline lookup yields CDR1 DFQATT and CDR2 SNEGSKA (reference sequence). CDR3 length: 13 amino acids. V was cut by 2 bases and J by 7 bases, with 14 bases left in between. CDR3 nucleotide sequence: TGCAGTGCTAGATCGGACAGCAAAAGGACCCAGTACTTC. This sequence encodes CSARSDSKRTQYF.

The J gene is TRBJ2-5, the V gene TRBV11-2; 9 bases agree with TRBD1. The CDR3 covers 14 residues. Trimming at V came to 7 bases and at J to 4 bases, leaving 7 bases not matched to a gene. The germline gives CDR1 SGHAT, CDR2 FQNNGV. The CDR3: CASTVTDRGETQYF. The CDR3 DNA reads TGTGCCAGCACCGTTACGGACAGGGGAGAGACCCAGTACTTC.

This clonotype was picked up many times. The chain uses TRBV6-6 and TRBJ2-7, with TRBD2 matching 9 bases. Unmatched junction bases numbered 3, after V lost 2 bases and J lost 4 bases. In germline, CDR1 is MNHNY, CDR2 SVGAGI (reference sequence). The CDR3 is made up of 14 amino acids. The CDR3 loop is CASSYAGGSYEQYF. As DNA, the CDR3 is TGTGCCAGCAGTTACGCGGGAGGGTCATACGAGCAGTACTTC.

This clonotype occurred a few times. The chain uses TRBV7-9 and TRBJ1-5; TRBD1 agrees at 9 bases. The CDR3 has 19 residues. Per the germline V gene, CDR1 is SEHNR and CDR2 is FQNEAQ (reference sequence). Trimming cost V 1 base and J 2 bases; bases outside gene matches: 12. The CDR3 nucleotides read TGTGCCAGCAGCTTAGGCGGAGGCCGGGACAGGGTCGGCAATCAGCCCCAGCATTTT. Its protein is CASSLGGGRDRVGNQPQHF.

This clonotype was seen many times. A read error may produce the germline difference seen at one junction end. This chain joins TRBV2 and TRBJ1-4; maybe TRBD1 (5 bases). Germline V gene sequence: CDR1 SNHLY, CDR2 FYNNEI. CDR3 size: 15 residues. The CDR3: CASSKAGRSNEKLFF. CDR3 coding DNA: TGTGCCAGCAGTAAAGCGGGACGGTCGAATGAAAAACTGTTTTTT.

The chain combines TRBV12-3 or TRBV12-4 with TRBJ1-3; D gene unclear. This CDR3 is 13 amino acids long. The V end lost 2 bases, the J end lost 8 bases, and 10 bases lay between the germline ends. This CDR3 reads CASSLRPQDTIYF. The CDR3 coding sequence is TGTGCCAGCAGTTTAAGACCCCAGGACACCATATATTTT.

This clonotype was observed a few times. This sequence joins TRBV19 and TRBJ2-2, with D possibly matching TRBD1 (6 bases). V was cut by 5 bases and J by 6 bases, with 13 bases left in between. The CDR3 length is 14 residues. Germline CDR1 and CDR2: LNHDA and SQIVND (reference sequence). CDR3 amino acids: CASSASQGPGELFF. As DNA, the CDR3 is TGTGCCAGTAGTGCATCCCAGGGGCCCGGGGAGCTGTTTTTT.

The count of this clonotype is one. The V call is TRBV25-1, the J call TRBJ2-5; weak D call: TRBD2 (6 bases). V was shortened by 6 bases and J by 9 bases, with 20 bases between the two germline ends. The length of the CDR3 is 14 residues. The germline V gene has CDR1 MGHDK and CDR2 SYGVNS. CDR3 nucleotides: TGTGCCAGCAGCCCCGTGACGAGGAGGGAGGCCCAGTACTTC. Amino acids: CASSPVTRREAQYF. Using reference TRBV25-1 and TRBJ2-5 for the parts outside the CDR3, the full variable domain is EADIYQTPRYLVIGTGKKITLECSQTMGHDKMYWYQQDPGMELHLIHYSYGVNSTEKGDLSSESTVSRIRTEHFPLTLESARPSHTSQYLCASSPVTRREAQYFGPGTRLLVL.

The sample holds many counts of this clonotype. CDR3 bases: TGCAGTGCAATACAGGGTTCGGAAGAGACCCAGTACTTC. The encoded protein is CSAIQGSEETQYF. The V call is TRBV20-1, the J call TRBJ2-5, with D possibly being TRBD1 (6 bases). V lost 6 bases, J lost 3 bases, and 14 bases lay in between. This CDR3 is built from 13 residues. The germline gives CDR1 DFQATT, CDR2 SNEGSKA (reference sequence).

This clonotype was seen only a few times. The chain couples TRBV4-3 to TRBJ2-5; TRBD1 matches 8 bases. The CDR3 sequence is 18 residues long. V was clipped by 0 bases and J by 4 bases; unmatched bases: 13. The germline V gene has CDR1 LGHNA and CDR2 YSLEER. The CDR3 protein is CASSQEVNRGWTRETQYF. Here the CDR3 DNA reads TGCGCCAGCAGCCAAGAAGTAAACAGGGGGTGGACGAGAGAGACCCAGTACTTC.

This clonotype was counted at least ten times. The rearrangement joins TRBV29-1 to TRBJ1-4; 9 bases are shared with TRBD1. V lost 1 base and J lost 8; bases outside the gene matches: 5. The germline gives CDR1 SQVTM, CDR2 ANQGSEA. CDR3 length: 14 amino acids. The CDR3 region has the DNA TGCAGCGTTGAAGTTACAGGGGGCTGGGAAAAACTGTTTTTT. It encodes CSVEVTGGWEKLFF.

The genes are TRBV19 and TRBJ2-7; weak D call: TRBD2 (5 bases). The CDR3 spans 14 residues. The ends were cut back, 4 bases at V and 0 bases at J, with 10 bases in the middle. CDR1 is LNHDA and CDR2 is SQIVND in the germline V gene (reference sequence). DNA of the CDR3: TGTGCCAGTAGTAGCGGGTATCACTCCTACGAGCAGTACTTC. Amino acids: CASSSGYHSYEQYF.

The chain carries TRBV29-1 and TRBJ1-1; the match to TRBD1 covers 12 bases. The germline CDR1 and CDR2 sequences are SQVTM and ANQGSEA. V dropped 3 bases and J dropped 1; count of bases not matched to a gene: 3. This CDR3 comprises 15 residues. The CDR3 spells CSVDGTGGANTEAFF. The CDR3 DNA sequence: TGCAGCGTTGACGGGACAGGGGGCGCGAACACTGAAGCTTTCTTT.

On this clonotype itself: Germline and junction disagree at one end, which may indicate a read error. This chain joins TRBV10-3 and TRBJ1-6, with 7 nucleotides matching TRBD1. Per germline, CDR1 ENHRY and CDR2 SYGVKD. The CDR3 covers 19 residues. DNA for the CDR3: TGTGCCAGCAGTTCCCACTCTGAACAGGGGAAGGCCTATAATTCACCCCTCCACTTT. Translating gives CASSSHSEQGKAYNSPLHF.

The table lists this clonotype with many counts. The chain links TRBV19 to TRBJ2-7, with D maybe TRBD2 (6 bases). The CDR3 is 14 residues long. V was cut by 5 bases and J by 7 bases, with 18 bases left in between. Germline values: CDR1 LNHDA, CDR2 SQIVND (reference sequence). The CDR3, as DNA: TGTGCCAGTAGTTTGGGAGGCCCACGGGGTGAGCAGTACTTC. It codes for CASSLGGPRGEQYF.

This clonotype came up a few times. The gene calls are TRBV28 and TRBJ1-2; 7 bases line up with TRBD1. The CDR3 covers 15 residues. Germline lookup yields CDR1 MDHEN and CDR2 SYDVKM. The trim removed 5 bases at V and 8 bases at J, leaving 14 bases unmatched. CDR3 amino acids: CASSPERTGLRGYTF. CDR3 coding DNA: TGTGCCAGCAGTCCCGAACGGACAGGCTTGAGGGGCTACACCTTC.

This clonotype has a handful of counts. This rearrangement joins TRBV5-1 to TRBJ1-2; 8 bases fit TRBD1. Germline lookup yields CDR1 SGHRS and CDR2 YFSETQ. This CDR3 spans 14 amino acids. With V trimmed by 5 bases and J by 5 bases, 8 bases remained unmatched. The CDR3 nucleotides read TGCGCCAGCAGAACAGGGGGAGTACCTTATGGCTACACCTTC. It is translated as CASRTGGVPYGYTF.

This chain joins TRBV11-1 and TRBJ1-1, with D possibly TRBD1 on 5 matching bases. This CDR3 comprises 14 residues. Germline V gene lookup returns CDR1 SGHAT and CDR2 FQDESV (reference sequence). Trimming left V 5 bases short and J 7 bases short, with 17 bases between. The CDR3 DNA sequence: TGTGCCAGCAGCCAAAGACGGGACCAGGGTGAAGCTTTCTTT. Translation: CASSQRRDQGEAFF.

This clonotype has a count of ten or more. V is TRBV2 and J is TRBJ2-7; TRBD1 is a possible D gene (5 bases). The CDR3 length is 13 residues. Looked up from germline, CDR1 is SNHLY and CDR2 is FYNNEI. Trimming took off 5 bases at V and 4 bases at J, with 12 bases between the two ends. In nucleotides, the CDR3 is TGTGCCAGCAGTAAGGGGCTCTTATACGAGCAGTACTTC. Its translation is CASSKGLLYEQYF.

The chain uses TRBV12-3 or TRBV12-4 and TRBJ1-4; D may be TRBD1 (5 bases). Trimming left V 8 bases short and J 8 bases short, with 18 bases between. The CDR3 sequence is 14 residues long. As DNA, the CDR3 is TGTGCCAGCGGCCAGGGAAGTGCGAGGGAAAAACTGTTTTTT. Its protein is CASGQGSAREKLFF.

This clonotype occurred many times. The V and J genes are TRBV5-1 and TRBJ1-1; D perhaps matches TRBD1 (6 bases). This CDR3 region has 16 residues. Germline V gene sequence: CDR1 SGHRS, CDR2 YFSETQ. V was cut by 0 bases and J by 1 base, with 13 bases left in between. DNA of the CDR3: TGCGCCAGCAGCTTGGGCCACAGGGCGAGGAACACTGAAGCTTTCTTT. It translates to CASSLGHRARNTEAFF.

This clonotype has ten or more counts. The V call is TRBV2, the J call TRBJ1-2; D unclear. The V end lost 3 bases, the J end lost 8 bases, and 13 bases lay between the germline ends. CDR3 length equals 13 residues. Germline CDR1 is SNHLY and CDR2 is FYNNEI. CDR3 bases: TGTGCCAGCAGTGAGACCAGAGTAGGGGGCTACACCTTC. It translates to CASSETRVGGYTF.

This clonotype was observed at least ten times. The rearrangement links TRBV29-1 to TRBJ2-7; perhaps TRBD1 as D (6 bases). The CDR3 covers 13 residues. Germline assignment: CDR1 SQVTM and CDR2 ANQGSEA. V shed 6 bases and J shed 0 bases, with 12 bases lying between them. The CDR3: CSVHPTGSYEQYF. The CDR3 region has the DNA TGCAGCGTGCACCCGACAGGCTCCTACGAGCAGTACTTC.

As regards this clonotype: A read error may be the cause here, since a much bigger clone is one base away. The V and J genes are TRBV19 and TRBJ2-7; maybe TRBD1 (5 bases). The germline V gene has CDR1 LNHDA and CDR2 SQIVND (reference sequence). CDR3 size: 15 residues. The CDR3: CTSSSARVKGYEQYF. CDR3 bases: TGTACCAGTAGTTCCGCCAGGGTGAAGGGCTACGAGCAGTACTTC. Supplemented by reference TRBV19 and TRBJ2-7, the full variable domain reads DGGITQSPKYLFRKEGQNVTLSCEQNLNHDAMYWYRQDPGQGLRLIYYSQIVNDFQKGDIAEGYSVSREKKESFPLTVTSAQKNPTAFYLCTSSSARVKGYEQYFGPGTRLTVT.